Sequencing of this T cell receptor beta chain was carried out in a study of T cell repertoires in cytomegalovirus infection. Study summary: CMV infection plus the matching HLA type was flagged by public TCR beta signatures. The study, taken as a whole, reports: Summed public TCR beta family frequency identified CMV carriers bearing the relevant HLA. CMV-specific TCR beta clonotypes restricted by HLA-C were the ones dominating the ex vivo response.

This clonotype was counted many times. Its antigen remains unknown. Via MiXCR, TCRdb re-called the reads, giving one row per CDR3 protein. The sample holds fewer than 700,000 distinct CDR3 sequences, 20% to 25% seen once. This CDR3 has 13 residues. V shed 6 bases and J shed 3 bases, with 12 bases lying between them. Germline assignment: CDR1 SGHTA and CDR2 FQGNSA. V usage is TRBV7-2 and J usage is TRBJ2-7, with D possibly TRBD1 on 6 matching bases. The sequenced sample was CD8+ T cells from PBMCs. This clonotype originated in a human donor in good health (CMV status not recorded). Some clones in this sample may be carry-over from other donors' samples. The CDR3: CASRSRQDYEQYF. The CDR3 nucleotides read TGTGCCAGCAGGAGCAGACAGGACTACGAGCAGTACTTC.